This TCR beta chain comes out of a study of blood T cell repertoires in COVID-19. Study summary: There were acute and convalescent COVID-19 samples, and they came from the United States, Italy and Spain.

CDR3 length: 14 amino acids. The ends were cut back, 10 bases at V and 0 bases at J, with 13 bases in the middle. CDR1 SGHTA and CDR2 FQGNSA come from the germline V gene. The repertoire was sequenced with immunoSEQ multiplex PCR; TCRdb's copy has only in-frame clones and lacks some. Among some 210,000 clones, more than 70% were seen once, and the ten largest hold 2.9%. Sequencing was performed on peripheral blood. This receptor was taken from a man aged 50-59 years with active or convalescent COVID-19. The chain uses TRBV7-2 and TRBJ1-5; unclear D gene. CDR3 coding DNA: TGTGCCATTTCCGAGGGTTTTAGCAATCAGCCCCAGCATTTT. It yields the protein CAISEGFSNQPQHF.